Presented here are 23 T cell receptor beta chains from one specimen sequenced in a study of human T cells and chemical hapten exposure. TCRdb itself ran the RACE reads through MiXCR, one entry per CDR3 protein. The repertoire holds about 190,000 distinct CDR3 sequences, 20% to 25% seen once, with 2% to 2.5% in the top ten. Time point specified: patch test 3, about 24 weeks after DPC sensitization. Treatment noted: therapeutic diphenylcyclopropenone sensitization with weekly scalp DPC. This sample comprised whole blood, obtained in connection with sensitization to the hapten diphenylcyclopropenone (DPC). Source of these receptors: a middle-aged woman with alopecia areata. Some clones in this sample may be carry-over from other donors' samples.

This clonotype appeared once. The CDR3 DNA reads as TGTGCCAGCAGCTTTGGAGATGCTGTGAGGGGCTACACCTTC. This gives the protein CASSFGDAVRGYTF. The chain joins TRBV7-8 to TRBJ1-2, with unresolved D. V was shortened by 3 bases and J by 8 bases, with 16 bases between the two germline ends. The CDR3 length is 14 residues. CDR1 and CDR2 from the germline V gene are SGHVS and FQNEAQ.

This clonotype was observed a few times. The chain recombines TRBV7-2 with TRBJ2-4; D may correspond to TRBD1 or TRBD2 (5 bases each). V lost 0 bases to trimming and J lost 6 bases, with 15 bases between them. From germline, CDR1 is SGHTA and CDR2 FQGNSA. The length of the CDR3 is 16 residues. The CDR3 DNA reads TGTGCCAGCAGCTTAGCGGTTTCAGGGACGGGAAACATTCAGTACTTC. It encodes CASSLAVSGTGNIQYF.

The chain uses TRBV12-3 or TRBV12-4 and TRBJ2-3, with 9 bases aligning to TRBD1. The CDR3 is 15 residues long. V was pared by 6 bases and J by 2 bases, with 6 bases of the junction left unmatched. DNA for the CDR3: TGTGCCAGCAGCCACCGGGACAGGGTCACAGATACGCAGTATTTT. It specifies CASSHRDRVTDTQYF.

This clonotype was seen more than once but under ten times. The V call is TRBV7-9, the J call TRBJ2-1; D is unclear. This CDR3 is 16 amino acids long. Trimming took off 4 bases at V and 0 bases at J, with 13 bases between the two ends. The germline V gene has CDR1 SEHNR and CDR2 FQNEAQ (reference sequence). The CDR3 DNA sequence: TGTGCCAGCAGCTCCTTTACACTGAGCTCCTACAATGAGCAGTTCTTC. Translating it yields CASSSFTLSSYNEQFF. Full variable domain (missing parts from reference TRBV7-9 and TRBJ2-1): DTGVSQNPRHKITKRGQNVTFRCDPISEHNRLYWYRQTLGQGPEFLTYFQNEAQLEKSRLLSDRFSAERPKGSFSTLEIQRTEQGDSAMYLCASSSFTLSSYNEQFFGPGTRLTVL.

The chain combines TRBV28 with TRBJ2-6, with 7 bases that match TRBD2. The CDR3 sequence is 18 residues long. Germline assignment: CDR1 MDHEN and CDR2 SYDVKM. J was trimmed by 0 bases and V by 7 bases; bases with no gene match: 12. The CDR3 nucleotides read TGTGCCAGCAAGCGGGGAGGGACTGGGCTCTCTGGGGCCAACGTCCTGACTTTC. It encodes CASKRGGTGLSGANVLTF.

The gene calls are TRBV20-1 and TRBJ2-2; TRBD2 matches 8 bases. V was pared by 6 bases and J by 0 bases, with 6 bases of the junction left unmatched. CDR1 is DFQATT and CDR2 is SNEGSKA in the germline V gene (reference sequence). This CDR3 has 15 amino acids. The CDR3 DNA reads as TGCAGTGCCACACTAGCGGAGACGAACACCGGGGAGCTGTTTTTT. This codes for CSATLAETNTGELFF.

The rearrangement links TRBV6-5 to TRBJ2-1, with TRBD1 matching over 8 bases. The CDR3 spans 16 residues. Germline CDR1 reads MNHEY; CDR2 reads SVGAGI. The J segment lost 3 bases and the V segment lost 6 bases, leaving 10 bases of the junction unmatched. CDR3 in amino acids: CASRRGGTGVYNEQFF. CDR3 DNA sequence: TGTGCCAGCAGGAGGGGCGGGACAGGAGTCTACAATGAGCAGTTCTTC.

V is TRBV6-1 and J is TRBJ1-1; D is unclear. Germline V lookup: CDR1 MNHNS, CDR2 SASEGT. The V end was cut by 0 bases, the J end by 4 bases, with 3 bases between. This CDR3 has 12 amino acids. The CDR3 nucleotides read TGTGCCAGCAGTGAAGCGTTCACTGAAGCTTTCTTT. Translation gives CASSEAFTEAFF.

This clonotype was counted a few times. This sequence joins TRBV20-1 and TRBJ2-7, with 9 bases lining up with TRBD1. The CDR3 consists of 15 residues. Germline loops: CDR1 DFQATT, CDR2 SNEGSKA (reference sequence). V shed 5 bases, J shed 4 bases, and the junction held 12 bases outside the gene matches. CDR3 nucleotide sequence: TGCAGTGCTCCCACCGGGGACAGGGTAGAGTACGAGCAGTACTTC. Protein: CSAPTGDRVEYEQYF.

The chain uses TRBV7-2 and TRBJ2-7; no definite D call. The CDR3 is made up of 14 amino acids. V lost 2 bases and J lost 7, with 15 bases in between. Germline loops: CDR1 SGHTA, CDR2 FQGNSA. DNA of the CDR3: TGTGCCAGCAGCTTACAAGGGATAACAAGGGAGCAGTACTTC. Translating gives CASSLQGITREQYF. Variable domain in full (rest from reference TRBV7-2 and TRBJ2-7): GAGVSQSPSNKVTEKGKDVELRCDPISGHTALYWYRQSLGQGLEFLIYFQGNSAPDKSGLPSDRFSAERTGGSVSTLTIQRTQQEDSAVYLCASSLQGITREQYFGPGTRLTVT.

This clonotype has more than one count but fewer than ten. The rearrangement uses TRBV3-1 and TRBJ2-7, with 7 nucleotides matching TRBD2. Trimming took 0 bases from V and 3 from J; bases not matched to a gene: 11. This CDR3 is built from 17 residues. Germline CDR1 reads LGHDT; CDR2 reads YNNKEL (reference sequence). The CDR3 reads CASSQDLSAGTIYEQYF. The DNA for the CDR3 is TGTGCCAGCAGCCAAGATCTTTCAGCAGGGACTATCTACGAGCAGTACTTC.

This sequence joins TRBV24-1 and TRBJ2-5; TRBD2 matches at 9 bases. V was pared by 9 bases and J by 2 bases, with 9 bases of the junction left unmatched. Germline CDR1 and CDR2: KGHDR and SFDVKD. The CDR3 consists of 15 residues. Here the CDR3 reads CATPAGGVGQETQYF. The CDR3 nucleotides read TGTGCCACCCCGGCGGGAGGGGTGGGGCAAGAGACCCAGTACTTC.

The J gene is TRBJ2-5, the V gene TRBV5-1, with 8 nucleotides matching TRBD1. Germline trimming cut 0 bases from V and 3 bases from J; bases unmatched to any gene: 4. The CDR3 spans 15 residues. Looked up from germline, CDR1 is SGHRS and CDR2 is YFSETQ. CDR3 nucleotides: TGCGCCAGCAGCTTGGCAGGGACAGGAGAAGAGACCCAGTACTTC. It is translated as CASSLAGTGEETQYF.

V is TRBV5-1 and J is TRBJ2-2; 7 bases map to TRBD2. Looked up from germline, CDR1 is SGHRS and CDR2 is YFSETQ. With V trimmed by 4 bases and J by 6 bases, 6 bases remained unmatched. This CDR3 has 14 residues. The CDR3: CASSGTSAAGELFF. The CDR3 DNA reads TGCGCCAGCAGCGGAACTAGCGCCGCCGGGGAGCTGTTTTTT.

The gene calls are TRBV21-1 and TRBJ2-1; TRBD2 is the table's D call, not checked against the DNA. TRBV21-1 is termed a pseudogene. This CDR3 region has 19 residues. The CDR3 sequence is CASSKKNRKREGIRNEQFF. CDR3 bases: TGTGCCAGCAGCAAAAAAAATCGGAAGCGGGAGGGAATCCGTAATGAGCAGTTCTTC.

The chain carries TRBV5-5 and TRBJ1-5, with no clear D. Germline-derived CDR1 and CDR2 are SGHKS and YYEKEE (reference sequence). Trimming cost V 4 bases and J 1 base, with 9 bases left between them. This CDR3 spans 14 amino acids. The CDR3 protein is CASSGAVSNQPQHF. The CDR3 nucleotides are TGTGCCAGCAGCGGCGCAGTGAGCAATCAGCCCCAGCATTTT. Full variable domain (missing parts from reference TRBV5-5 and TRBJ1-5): DAGVTQSPTHLIKTRGQQVTLRCSPISGHKSVSWYQQVLGQGPQFIFQYYEKEERGRGNFPDRFSARQFPNYSSELNVNALLLGDSALYLCASSGAVSNQPQHFGDGTRLSIL.

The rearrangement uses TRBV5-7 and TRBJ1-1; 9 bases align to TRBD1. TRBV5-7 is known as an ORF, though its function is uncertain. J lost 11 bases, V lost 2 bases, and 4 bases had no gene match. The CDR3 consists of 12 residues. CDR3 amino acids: CASSFRDRAAFF. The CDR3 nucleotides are TGTGCCAGCAGCTTCAGGGACAGGGCCGCTTTCTTT.

The CDR3 DNA reads as TGTGCCAGCAGGCGGAGGGAGGGGCTGTTTTTT. Translated, it gives CASRRREGLFF. V and J are TRBV28 and TRBJ1-4; tentatively, D is TRBD1 (5 bases). The CDR3 is 11 amino acids. Germline-derived CDR1 and CDR2 are MDHEN and SYDVKM. V lost 6 bases, J lost 14 bases, and 13 bases lay in between.

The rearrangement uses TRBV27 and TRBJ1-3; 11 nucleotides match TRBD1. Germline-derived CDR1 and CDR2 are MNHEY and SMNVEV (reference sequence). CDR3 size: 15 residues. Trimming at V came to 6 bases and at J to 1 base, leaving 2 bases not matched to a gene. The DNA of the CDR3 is TGTGCCAGCAGGGGGACAGGGGGTTCTGGAAACACCATATATTTT. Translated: CASRGTGGSGNTIYF.

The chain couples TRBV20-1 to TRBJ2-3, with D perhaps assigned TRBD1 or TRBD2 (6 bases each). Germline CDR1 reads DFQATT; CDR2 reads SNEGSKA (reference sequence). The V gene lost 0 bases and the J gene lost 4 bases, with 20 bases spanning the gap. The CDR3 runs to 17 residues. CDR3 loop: CSARDIQRSRGADTQYF. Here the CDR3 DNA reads TGCAGTGCTAGAGATATACAACGTTCAAGGGGGGCAGATACGCAGTATTTT.

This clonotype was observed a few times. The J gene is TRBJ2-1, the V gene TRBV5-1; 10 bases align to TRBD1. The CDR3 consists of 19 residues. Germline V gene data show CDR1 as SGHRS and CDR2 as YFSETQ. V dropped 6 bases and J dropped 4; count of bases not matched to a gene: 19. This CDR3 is CASTDAVRDRGPRYNEQFF. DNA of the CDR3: TGCGCCAGCACCGACGCCGTCCGTGACAGGGGGCCCCGTTACAATGAGCAGTTCTTC.

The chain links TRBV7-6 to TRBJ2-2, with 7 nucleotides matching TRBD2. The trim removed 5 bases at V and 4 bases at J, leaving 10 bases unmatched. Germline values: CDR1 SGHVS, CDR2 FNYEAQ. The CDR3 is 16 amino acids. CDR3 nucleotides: TGTGCCAGCAGCCCCCAGGCGGGAGTGGGCACCGGGGAGCTGTTTTTT. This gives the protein CASSPQAGVGTGELFF.

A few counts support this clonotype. CDR3 DNA: TGTGCCAGCAGTTTCGTCCAGGGAGGTGAGGCTTTCTTT. Protein sequence: CASSFVQGGEAFF. The chain employs TRBV28 and TRBJ1-1; a possible D gene is TRBD1 (5 bases). The V end was cut by 3 bases, the J end by 11 bases, with 16 bases between. CDR1 is MDHEN and CDR2 is SYDVKM in the germline V gene. The CDR3 covers 13 residues.